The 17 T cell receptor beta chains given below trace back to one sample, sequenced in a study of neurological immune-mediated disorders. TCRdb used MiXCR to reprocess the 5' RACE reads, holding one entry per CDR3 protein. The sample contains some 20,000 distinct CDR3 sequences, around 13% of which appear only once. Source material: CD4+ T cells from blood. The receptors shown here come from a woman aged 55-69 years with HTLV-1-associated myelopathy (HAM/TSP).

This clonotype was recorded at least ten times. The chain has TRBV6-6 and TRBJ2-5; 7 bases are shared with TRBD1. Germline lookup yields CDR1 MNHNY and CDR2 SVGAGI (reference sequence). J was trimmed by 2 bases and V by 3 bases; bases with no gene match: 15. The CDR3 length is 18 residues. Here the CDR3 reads CASSYRGERSGQQETQYF. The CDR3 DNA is TGTGCCAGCAGTTATCGAGGGGAACGGTCGGGACAGCAAGAGACCCAGTACTTC.

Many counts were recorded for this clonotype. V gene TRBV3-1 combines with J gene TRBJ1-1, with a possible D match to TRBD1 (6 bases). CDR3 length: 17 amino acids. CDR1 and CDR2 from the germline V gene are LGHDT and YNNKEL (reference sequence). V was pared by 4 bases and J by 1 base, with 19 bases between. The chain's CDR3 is CASSRPGGGGENTEAFF. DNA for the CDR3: TGTGCCAGCAGCCGGCCTGGTGGGGGCGGGGAGAACACTGAAGCTTTCTTT.

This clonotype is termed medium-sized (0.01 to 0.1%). Here the CDR3 reads CASSLPRRGGPPREQYF. CDR3 nucleotide sequence: TGTGCCAGCAGCCTACCAAGAAGGGGGGGCCCCCCCCGCGAGCAGTACTTC. The chain uses TRBV13 and TRBJ2-7; perhaps TRBD2 as D (7 bases). The CDR3 totals 17 residues. V was trimmed by 5 bases and J by 6 bases, leaving 26 bases between them. Germline V gives CDR1 PRHDT, CDR2 FYEKMQ (reference sequence). The whole variable domain, remainder taken from reference TRBV13 and TRBJ2-7, is AAGVIQSPRHLIKEKRETATLKCYPIPRHDTVYWYQQGPGQDPQFLISFYEKMQSDKGSIPDRFSAQQFSDYHSELNMSSLELGDSALYFCASSLPRRGGPPREQYFGPGTRLTVT.

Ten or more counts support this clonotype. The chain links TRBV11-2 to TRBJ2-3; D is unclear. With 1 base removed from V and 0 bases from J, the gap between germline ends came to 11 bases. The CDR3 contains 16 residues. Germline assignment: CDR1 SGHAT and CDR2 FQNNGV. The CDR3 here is CASSLAGISSTDTQYF. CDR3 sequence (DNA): TGTGCCAGCAGCTTAGCTGGAATCTCTAGCACAGATACGCAGTATTTT.

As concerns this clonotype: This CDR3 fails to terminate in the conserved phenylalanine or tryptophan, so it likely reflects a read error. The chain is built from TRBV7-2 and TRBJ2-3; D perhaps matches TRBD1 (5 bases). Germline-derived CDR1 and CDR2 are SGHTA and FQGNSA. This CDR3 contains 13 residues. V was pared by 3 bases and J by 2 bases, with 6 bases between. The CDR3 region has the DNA TGTGCCAGCAGCTTGGACAACACAGATACGCAGTATCTT. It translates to CASSLDNTDTQYL.

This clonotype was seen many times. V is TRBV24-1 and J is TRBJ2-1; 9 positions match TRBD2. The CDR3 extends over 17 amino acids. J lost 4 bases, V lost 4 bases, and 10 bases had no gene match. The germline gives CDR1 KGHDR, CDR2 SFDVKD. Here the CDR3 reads CATSDFPGSGRYNEQFF. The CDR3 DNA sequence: TGTGCCACCAGTGACTTCCCGGGGAGCGGGAGGTACAATGAGCAGTTCTTC.

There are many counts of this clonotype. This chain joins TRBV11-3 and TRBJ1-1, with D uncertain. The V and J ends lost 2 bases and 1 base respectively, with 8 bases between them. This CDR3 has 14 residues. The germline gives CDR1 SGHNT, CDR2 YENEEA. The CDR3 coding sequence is TGTGCCAGCAGCTTACTTCACCGGAACACTGAAGCTTTCTTT. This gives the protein CASSLLHRNTEAFF.

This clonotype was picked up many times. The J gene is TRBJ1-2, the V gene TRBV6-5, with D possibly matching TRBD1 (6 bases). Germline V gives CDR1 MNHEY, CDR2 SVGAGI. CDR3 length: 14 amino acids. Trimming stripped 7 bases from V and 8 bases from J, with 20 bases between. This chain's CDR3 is CASINHIGGRGYTF. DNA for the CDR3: TGTGCCAGCATTAACCATATTGGGGGGCGAGGCTACACCTTC.

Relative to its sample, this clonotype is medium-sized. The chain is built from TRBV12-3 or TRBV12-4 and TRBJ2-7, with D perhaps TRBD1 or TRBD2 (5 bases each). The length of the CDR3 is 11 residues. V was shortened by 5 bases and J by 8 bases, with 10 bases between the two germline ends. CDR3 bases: TGTGCCAGCAGTACAATGGGACAGCAGTACTTC. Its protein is CASSTMGQQYF.

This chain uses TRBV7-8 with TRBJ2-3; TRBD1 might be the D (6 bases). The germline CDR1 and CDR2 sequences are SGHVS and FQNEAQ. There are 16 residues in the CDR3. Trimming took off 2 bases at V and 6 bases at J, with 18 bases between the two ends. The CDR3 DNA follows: TGTGCCAGCAGCTTATTACAGGGAACCCGGGGCGATACGCAGTATTTT. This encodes CASSLLQGTRGDTQYF.

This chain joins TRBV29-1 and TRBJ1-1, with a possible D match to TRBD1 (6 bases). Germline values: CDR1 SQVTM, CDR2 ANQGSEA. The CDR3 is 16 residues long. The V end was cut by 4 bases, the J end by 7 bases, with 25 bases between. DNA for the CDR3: TGCAGCGTTGTTCCGTGGAGAGGAGGGGGGCGAGTTGAAGCTTTCTTT. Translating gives CSVVPWRGGGRVEAFF.

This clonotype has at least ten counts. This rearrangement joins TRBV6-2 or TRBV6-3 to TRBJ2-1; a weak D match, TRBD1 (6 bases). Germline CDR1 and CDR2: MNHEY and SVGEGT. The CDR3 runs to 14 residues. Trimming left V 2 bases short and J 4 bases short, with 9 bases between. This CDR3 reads CASSYHGQYNEQFF. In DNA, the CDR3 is TGTGCCAGCAGTTACCACGGACAGTACAATGAGCAGTTCTTC.

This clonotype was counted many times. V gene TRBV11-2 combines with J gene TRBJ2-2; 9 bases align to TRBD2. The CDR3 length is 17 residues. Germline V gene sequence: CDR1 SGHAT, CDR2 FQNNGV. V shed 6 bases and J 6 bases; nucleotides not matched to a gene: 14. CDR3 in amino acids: CASRFNLGTSFSGELFF. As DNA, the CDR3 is TGTGCCAGCAGATTTAACCTTGGGACTAGCTTTTCCGGGGAGCTGTTTTTT. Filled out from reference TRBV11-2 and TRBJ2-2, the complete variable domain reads EAGVAQSPRYKIIEKRQSVAFWCNPISGHATLYWYQQILGQGPKLLIQFQNNGVVDDSQLPKDRFSAERLKGVDSTLKIQPAKLEDSAVYLCASRFNLGTSFSGELFFGEGSRLTVL.

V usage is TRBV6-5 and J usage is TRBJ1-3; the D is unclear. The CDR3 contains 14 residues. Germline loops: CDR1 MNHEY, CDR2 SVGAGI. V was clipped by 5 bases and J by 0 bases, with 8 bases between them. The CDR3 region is CASSARPSGNTIYF. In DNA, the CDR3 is TGTGCCAGCAGTGCTCGGCCCTCTGGAAACACCATATATTTT.

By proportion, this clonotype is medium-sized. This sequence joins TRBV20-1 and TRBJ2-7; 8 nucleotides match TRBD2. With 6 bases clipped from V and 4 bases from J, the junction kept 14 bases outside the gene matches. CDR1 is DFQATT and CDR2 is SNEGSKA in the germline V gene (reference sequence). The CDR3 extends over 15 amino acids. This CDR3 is CSATVGGRSTYEQYF. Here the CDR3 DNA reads TGCAGTGCGACCGTCGGCGGGAGGTCCACATACGAGCAGTACTTC.

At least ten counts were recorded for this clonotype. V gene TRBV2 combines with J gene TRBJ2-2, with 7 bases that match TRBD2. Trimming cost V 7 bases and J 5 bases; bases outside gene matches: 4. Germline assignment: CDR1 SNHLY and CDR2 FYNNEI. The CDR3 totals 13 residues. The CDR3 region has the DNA TGTGCCAGCAAGGCGGGAGAGACCGGGGAGCTGTTTTTT. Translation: CASKAGETGELFF.

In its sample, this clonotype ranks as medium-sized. Here the CDR3 reads CASSKSGGRQPQHF. The CDR3 region has the DNA TGTGCCAGCAGTAAGAGTGGGGGTCGGCAGCCCCAGCATTTT. The chain links TRBV6-2 or TRBV6-3 to TRBJ1-5, with TRBD1 as a possible D gene (5 bases). V shed 5 bases and J shed 7 bases, with 15 bases lying between them. The CDR3 spans 14 residues. The germline V gene has CDR1 MNHEY and CDR2 SVGEGT.